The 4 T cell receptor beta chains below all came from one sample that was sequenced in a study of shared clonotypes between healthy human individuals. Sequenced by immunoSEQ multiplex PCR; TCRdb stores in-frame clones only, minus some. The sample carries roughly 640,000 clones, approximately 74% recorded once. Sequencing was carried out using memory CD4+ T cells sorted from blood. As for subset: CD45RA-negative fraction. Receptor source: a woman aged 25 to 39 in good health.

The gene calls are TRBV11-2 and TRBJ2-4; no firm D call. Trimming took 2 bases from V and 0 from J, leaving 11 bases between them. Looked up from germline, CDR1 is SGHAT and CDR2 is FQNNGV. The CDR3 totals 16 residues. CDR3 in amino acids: CASSLSLTLAKNIQYF. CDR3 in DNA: TGTGCCAGCAGCTTAAGTCTAACCCTAGCCAAAAACATTCAGTACTTC.

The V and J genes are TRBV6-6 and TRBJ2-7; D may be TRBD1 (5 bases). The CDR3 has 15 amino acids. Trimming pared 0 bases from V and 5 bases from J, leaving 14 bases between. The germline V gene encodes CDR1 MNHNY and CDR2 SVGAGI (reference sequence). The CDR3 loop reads CASSYSRQGSHEQYF. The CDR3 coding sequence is TGTGCCAGCAGTTACTCCCGGCAGGGAAGTCACGAGCAGTACTTC.

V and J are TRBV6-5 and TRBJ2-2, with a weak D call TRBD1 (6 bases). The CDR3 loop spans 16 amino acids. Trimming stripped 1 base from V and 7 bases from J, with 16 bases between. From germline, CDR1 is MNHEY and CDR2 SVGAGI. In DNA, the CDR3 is TGTGCCAGCAGTTACTTATATGGGGGCCCCGACGGGGAGCTGTTTTTT. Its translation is CASSYLYGGPDGELFF.

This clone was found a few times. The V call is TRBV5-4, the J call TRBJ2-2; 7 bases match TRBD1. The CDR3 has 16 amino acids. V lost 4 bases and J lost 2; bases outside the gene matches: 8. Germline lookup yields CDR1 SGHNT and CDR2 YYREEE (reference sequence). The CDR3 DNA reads TGTGCCAGCAGCGCTCGGACAGGCCGCAACACCGGGGAGCTGTTTTTT. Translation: CASSARTGRNTGELFF.